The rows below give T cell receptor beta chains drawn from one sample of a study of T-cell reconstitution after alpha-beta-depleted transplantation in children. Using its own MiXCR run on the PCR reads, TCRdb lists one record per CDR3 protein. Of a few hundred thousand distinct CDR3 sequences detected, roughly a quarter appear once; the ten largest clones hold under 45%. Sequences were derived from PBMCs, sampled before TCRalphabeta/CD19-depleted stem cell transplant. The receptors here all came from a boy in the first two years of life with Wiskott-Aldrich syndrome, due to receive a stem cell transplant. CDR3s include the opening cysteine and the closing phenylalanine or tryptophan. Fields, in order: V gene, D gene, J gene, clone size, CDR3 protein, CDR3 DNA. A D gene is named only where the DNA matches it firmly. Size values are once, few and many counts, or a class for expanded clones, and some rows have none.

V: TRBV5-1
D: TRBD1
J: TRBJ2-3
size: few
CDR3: CASSPGTGAPDTQYF
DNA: TGCGCCAGCAGCCCGGGGACAGGGGCTCCCGATACGCAGTATTTT

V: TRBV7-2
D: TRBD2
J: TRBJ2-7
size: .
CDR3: CASSRRTSFYEQYF
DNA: TGTGCCAGCAGCCGAAGGACTAGCTTCTACGAGCAGTACTTC

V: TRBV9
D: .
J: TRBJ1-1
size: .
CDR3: CASSQSPGAPVAFF
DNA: TGTGCCAGCAGCCAATCCCCCGGGGCGCCGGTCGCTTTCTTT

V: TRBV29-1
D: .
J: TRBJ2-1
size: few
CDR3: CSVEGRYNEQFF
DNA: TGCAGTGTAGAGGGCCGATACAATGAGCAGTTCTTC

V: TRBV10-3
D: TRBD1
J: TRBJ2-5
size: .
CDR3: CAISPGTGGRVLQETQYF
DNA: TGTGCCATCAGCCCAGGGACAGGGGGGAGAGTTCTACAAGAGACCCAGTACTTC

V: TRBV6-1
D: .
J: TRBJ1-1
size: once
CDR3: CASIDRLNTEAFF
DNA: TGTGCCAGCATAGACAGGCTGAACACTGAAGCTTTCTTT

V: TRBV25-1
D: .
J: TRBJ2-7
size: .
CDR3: CASSDASGRYEQYF
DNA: TGTGCCAGCAGTGATGCAAGCGGGCGCTACGAGCAGTACTTC

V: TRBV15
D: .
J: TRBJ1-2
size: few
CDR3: CATSRAGEFDGYTF
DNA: TGTGCCACCAGCAGAGCCGGGGAATTTGATGGCTACACCTTC

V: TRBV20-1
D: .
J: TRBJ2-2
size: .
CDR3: CSARLSATTGELFF
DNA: TGCAGTGCTAGATTGTCCGCAACCACCGGGGAGCTGTTTTTT

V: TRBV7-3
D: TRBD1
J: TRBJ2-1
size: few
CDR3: CASSGAGGTNEQFF
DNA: TGTGCCAGCAGCGGGGCAGGGGGCACAAATGAGCAGTTCTTC